A single sample gave rise to the 23 T cell receptor beta chains below, sequenced in a study of T cell repertoires in cytomegalovirus infection. TCRdb itself ran the reads through MiXCR, one entry per CDR3 protein. Among a few hundred thousand distinct CDR3 sequences listed, approximately 25% were seen once. Sequenced sample: PBMCs. These receptors were taken from a human donor in good health (CMV status not recorded). Some clones in this sample may be carry-over from other donors' samples.

This clonotype has a handful of counts. The rearrangement uses TRBV28 and TRBJ2-7; 9 nucleotides match TRBD1. This CDR3 comprises 14 residues. Germline V gene data show CDR1 as MDHEN and CDR2 as SYDVKM. V trimming: 5 bases; J trimming: 2 bases; junction bases outside the gene matches: 4. CDR3 residues: CASSGGQGPYEQYV. The CDR3 nucleotides are TGTGCCAGCAGTGGGGGACAGGGTCCCTACGAGCAGTACGTC.

This clonotype was observed many times. The rearrangement links TRBV7-2 to TRBJ2-2; TRBD2 matches 10 bases. The CDR3 runs 19 residues. Unmatched junction bases numbered 18, after V lost 5 bases and J lost 6 bases. Looked up from germline, CDR1 is SGHTA and CDR2 is FQGNSA. This chain's CDR3 is CASSLPQREGSSVSGELFF. For the CDR3, the DNA is TGTGCCAGCAGCCTACCTCAGCGGGAGGGCAGTTCGGTATCCGGGGAGCTGTTTTTT.

This rearrangement joins TRBV24-1 to TRBJ2-7; tentative D call: TRBD2 (6 bases). V shed 9 bases and J shed 0 bases, with 23 bases lying between them. The CDR3 covers 17 residues. Germline V lookup: CDR1 KGHDR, CDR2 SFDVKD. In DNA, the CDR3 is TGTGCCACCCGCGGAGGGAACGCGGGCACCGTCTCCTACGAGCAGTACGTC. Translating it yields CATRGGNAGTVSYEQYV.

This clonotype has only a few counts. The chain has TRBV5-1 and TRBJ1-6, with 8 bases aligning to TRBD1. With 1 base clipped from V and 10 bases from J, the junction kept 7 bases outside the gene matches. CDR1 SGHRS and CDR2 YFSETQ come from the germline V gene. The CDR3 runs to 15 residues. CDR3 DNA sequence: TGCGCCAGCAGCTTGAAGGACAGGGAAAAGTCACCCCTCCACTTT. Translated: CASSLKDREKSPLHF.

This rearrangement joins TRBV29-1 to TRBJ1-5; D is uncertain. The CDR3 is 13 amino acids. CDR1 and CDR2 (germline): SQVTM, ANQGSEA. Trimming shortened V by 0 bases and J by 4 bases, and 7 bases separated the two germline ends. The CDR3 here is CSVEETENQPQHF. The CDR3, as DNA: TGCAGCGTTGAAGAGACCGAGAATCAGCCCCAGCATTTT. The whole variable domain, filled in from reference TRBV29-1 and TRBJ1-5, reads SAVISQKPSRDICQRGTSLTIQCQVDSQVTMMFWYRQQPGQSLTLIATANQGSEATYESGFVIDKFPISRPNLTFSTLTVSNMSPEDSSIYLCSVEETENQPQHFGDGTRLSIL.

This chain links TRBV7-3 with TRBJ1-5, with D maybe TRBD1 (6 bases). The CDR3 totals 15 residues. CDR1 is SGHTA and CDR2 is FQGTGA in the germline V gene. Trimming stripped 2 bases from V and 2 bases from J, with 10 bases between. The CDR3 reads CASSLAGEGNQPQHF. CDR3 nucleotide sequence: TGTGCCAGCAGCTTAGCAGGGGAAGGCAATCAGCCCCAGCATTTT.

The J gene is TRBJ2-1, the V gene TRBV6-5; 10 bases line up with TRBD2. This CDR3 comprises 15 residues. The V gene end was trimmed by 2 bases and the J gene end by 9 bases; junction bases not matched to a gene: 7. Germline lookup yields CDR1 MNHEY and CDR2 SVGAGI. CDR3 sequence: CASSYSLAGVGEQFF. The CDR3 region has the DNA TGTGCCAGCAGTTACAGTCTAGCGGGAGTCGGTGAGCAGTTCTTC.

This clonotype was seen only a few times. V gene TRBV12-3 or TRBV12-4 combines with J gene TRBJ2-5, with a weak D call TRBD2 (5 bases). Trimming stripped 7 bases from V and 4 bases from J, with 13 bases between. The CDR3 has 13 amino acids. The CDR3 reads CASTPGSAETQYF. The CDR3 nucleotides read TGTGCCAGCACCCCGGGTAGCGCAGAGACCCAGTACTTC.

The V and J genes are TRBV2 and TRBJ1-4; 7 bases fit TRBD1. The CDR3 has 14 amino acids. V lost 6 bases to trimming and J lost 8 bases; unmatched junction nucleotides: 9. Per germline, CDR1 SNHLY and CDR2 FYNNEI. The CDR3 DNA sequence: TGTGCCAGCAGCCAACAGGGGAGAGAAGAAAAACTGTTTTTT. The encoded protein is CASSQQGREEKLFF.

The chain uses TRBV30 and TRBJ1-2; D not resolved. This CDR3 is built from 11 residues. V was cut by 8 bases and J by 6 bases, with 13 bases left in between. CDR1 and CDR2 from the germline V gene are GTSNPN and SVGIG (reference sequence). CDR3 DNA sequence: TGTGCCCTCACGAGGGCCCATGGCTACACCTTC. This translates into CALTRAHGYTF. The full variable domain, with the rest looked up from reference TRBV30 and TRBJ1-2, is SQTIHQWPATLVQPVGSPLSLECTVEGTSNPNLYWYRQAAGRGLQLLFYSVGIGQISSEVPQNLSASRPQDRQFILSSKKLLLSDSGFYLCALTRAHGYTFGSGTRLTVV.

This clonotype has just a few counts. The V and J genes are TRBV24-1 and TRBJ2-2, with 7 bases identical to TRBD2. The CDR3 covers 15 residues. Unmatched junction bases numbered 7, after V lost 5 bases and J lost 5 bases. Germline CDR1 is KGHDR and CDR2 is SFDVKD. This CDR3 is CATSGKRGGTGELFF. The CDR3 bases are TGTGCCACCAGTGGCAAGCGGGGAGGGACCGGGGAGCTGTTTTTT.

Of note for this clonotype: In this CDR3 the conserved last residue, phenylalanine or tryptophan, is missing, so a read error is likely. CDR3 sequence reads: CASSQVASGTYNEQFL. The DNA for the CDR3 is TGTGCCAGCAGCCAAGTTGCTAGCGGGACATACAATGAGCAGTTCCTC. This sequence joins TRBV4-1 and TRBJ2-1; 9 bases match TRBD2. In germline, CDR1 is MGHRA, CDR2 YSYEKL. CDR3 size: 16 residues.

The chain is built from TRBV6-2 or TRBV6-3 and TRBJ1-1; D gene unclear. The CDR3 runs 14 residues. CDR1 MNHEY and CDR2 SVGEGT come from the germline V gene. V lost 5 bases to trimming and J lost 3 bases, with 13 bases between them. The CDR3 region is CASSPRWVDTEAFF. CDR3 sequence (DNA): TGTGCCAGCAGTCCTAGATGGGTGGACACTGAAGCTTTCTTT.

This clonotype has ten or more counts. The gene calls are TRBV12-3 or TRBV12-4 and TRBJ1-2; D call uncertain. The V end lost 1 base, the J end lost 4 bases, and 10 bases lay between the germline ends. This CDR3 is built from 14 residues. CDR3 nucleotide sequence: TGTGCCAGCAGTTTAGTGGGTCGGAGCTATGGCTACACCTTC. Amino acids: CASSLVGRSYGYTF.

The sample holds many counts of this clonotype. The rearrangement links TRBV7-2 to TRBJ2-1; perhaps TRBD1 as D (6 bases). Germline CDR1 is SGHTA and CDR2 is FQGNSA. Deletions cut 5 bases from V and 5 bases from J, with 13 bases between. This CDR3 comprises 14 residues. The CDR3 sequence: CASSRTGTDNEQFF. As DNA, the CDR3 is TGTGCCAGCAGCCGCACAGGGACCGACAATGAGCAGTTCTTC.

This chain connects TRBV3-1 to TRBJ2-1, with 16 bases fitting TRBD2. V trimming: 4 bases; J trimming: 8 bases; junction bases outside the gene matches: 8. This CDR3 has 17 amino acids. Germline CDR1 and CDR2: LGHDT and YNNKEL (reference sequence). This chain's CDR3 is CASSLGTSGRAGDEQFF. DNA of the CDR3: TGTGCCAGCAGCCTAGGGACTAGCGGGAGGGCCGGGGATGAGCAGTTCTTC.

The rearrangement links TRBV5-6 to TRBJ2-7; D gene unclear. With 1 base removed from V and 0 bases from J, the gap between germline ends came to 8 bases. The length of the CDR3 is 14 residues. Germline CDR1 is SGHDT and CDR2 is YYEEEE. CDR3 in DNA: TGTGCCAGCAGCTTGCGCAGGAGCTCCTACGAGCAGTACGTC. Translating gives CASSLRRSSYEQYV.

This clonotype was seen ten or more times. The chain combines TRBV7-2 with TRBJ2-5, with D perhaps TRBD1 (6 bases). Germline values: CDR1 SGHTA, CDR2 FQGNSA. This CDR3 contains 15 residues. V lost 5 bases and J 1 base, leaving 14 bases between the germline ends. CDR3 coding DNA: TGTGCCAGCAGCCCAAACAGGGTGTCCCAAGAGACCCAGTACTTC. The encoded protein is CASSPNRVSQETQYF.

This clonotype was seen repeatedly, ten times or more. The rearrangement joins TRBV7-8 to TRBJ1-2; D not certain. Deletions cut 5 bases from V and 5 bases from J, with 15 bases between. Germline assignment: CDR1 SGHVS and CDR2 FQNEAQ. The CDR3 is made up of 14 amino acids. CDR3 region: CASSRPPSLYGYTF. DNA of the CDR3: TGTGCCAGCAGCCGGCCCCCAAGTCTTTATGGCTACACCTTC. The complete variable domain, with remaining parts taken from reference TRBV7-8 and TRBJ1-2, reads GAGVSQSPRYKVAKRGQDVALRCDPISGHVSLFWYQQALGQGPEFLTYFQNEAQLDKSGLPSDRFFAERPEGSVSTLKIQRTQQEDSAVYLCASSRPPSLYGYTFGSGTRLTVV.

The V and J genes are TRBV20-1 and TRBJ2-7; tentative D call: TRBD1 (6 bases). CDR3 length: 15 amino acids. Germline V gene sequence: CDR1 DFQATT, CDR2 SNEGSKA (reference sequence). V was cut by 1 base and J by 1 base, with 14 bases left in between. CDR3 sequence: CSARGMGAQSYEQYF. For the CDR3, the DNA is TGCAGTGCTAGAGGCATGGGGGCGCAGTCCTACGAGCAGTACTTC.

This clonotype has a count of ten or more. The chain uses TRBV7-3 and TRBJ1-1, with no clear D. The CDR3 is 14 amino acids. Germline V CDR1 and CDR2: SGHTA, FQGTGA. The V gene lost 2 bases and the J gene lost 1 base, with 8 bases spanning the gap. The CDR3: CASSLGGENTEAFF. The DNA for the CDR3 is TGTGCCAGCAGCTTAGGCGGGGAGAACACTGAAGCTTTCTTT.

This rearrangement joins TRBV28 to TRBJ2-7, with no clear D. This CDR3 is 12 amino acids long. Germline V gives CDR1 MDHEN, CDR2 SYDVKM. Trimming stripped 2 bases from V and 4 bases from J, with 6 bases between. CDR3 DNA sequence: TGTGCCAGCAGTTTAGTAATTTACGAGCAGTACTTC. This codes for CASSLVIYEQYF.

The rearrangement uses TRBV6-2 or TRBV6-3 and TRBJ2-3, with D uncertain. Trimming stripped 7 bases from V and 0 bases from J, with 11 bases between. Germline CDR1 is MNHEY and CDR2 is SVGEGT. The CDR3 loop spans 14 amino acids. CDR3 coding DNA: TGTGCCAGCAAATTGCAAAAGAGCACAGATACGCAGTATTTT. It translates to CASKLQKSTDTQYF.